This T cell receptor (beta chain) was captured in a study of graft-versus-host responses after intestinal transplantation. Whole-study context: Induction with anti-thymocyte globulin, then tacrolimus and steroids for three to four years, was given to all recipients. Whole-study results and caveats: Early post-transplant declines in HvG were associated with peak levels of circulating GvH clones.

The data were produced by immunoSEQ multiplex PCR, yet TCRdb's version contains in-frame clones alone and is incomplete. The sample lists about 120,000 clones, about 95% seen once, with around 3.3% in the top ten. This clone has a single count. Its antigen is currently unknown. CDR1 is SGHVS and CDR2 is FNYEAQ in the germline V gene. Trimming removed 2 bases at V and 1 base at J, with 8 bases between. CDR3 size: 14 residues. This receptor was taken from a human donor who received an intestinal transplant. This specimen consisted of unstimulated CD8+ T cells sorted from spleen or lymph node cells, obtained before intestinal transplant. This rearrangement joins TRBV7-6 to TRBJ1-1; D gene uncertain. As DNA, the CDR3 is TGTGCCAGCAGCTTAAGGGATGAGAACACTGAAGCTTTCTTT. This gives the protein CASSLRDENTEAFF.